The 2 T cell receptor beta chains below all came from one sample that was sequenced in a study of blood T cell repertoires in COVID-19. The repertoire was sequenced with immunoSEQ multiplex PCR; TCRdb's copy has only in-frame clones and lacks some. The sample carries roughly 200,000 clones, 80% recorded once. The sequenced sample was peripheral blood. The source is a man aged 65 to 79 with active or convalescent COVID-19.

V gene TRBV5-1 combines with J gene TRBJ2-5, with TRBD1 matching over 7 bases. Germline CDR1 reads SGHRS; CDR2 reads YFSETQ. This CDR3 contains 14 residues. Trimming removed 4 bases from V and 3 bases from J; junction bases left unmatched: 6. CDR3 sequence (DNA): TGCGCCAGCAGCATGGACAGGAACGAAGAGACCCAGTACTTC. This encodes CASSMDRNEETQYF.

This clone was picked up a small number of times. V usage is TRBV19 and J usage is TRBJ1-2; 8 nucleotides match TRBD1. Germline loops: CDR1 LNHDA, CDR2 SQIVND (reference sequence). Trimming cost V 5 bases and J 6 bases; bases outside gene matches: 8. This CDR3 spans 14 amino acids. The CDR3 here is CASSDRQGLNGYTF. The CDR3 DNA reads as TGTGCCAGTAGTGACAGACAGGGGTTAAATGGCTACACCTTC. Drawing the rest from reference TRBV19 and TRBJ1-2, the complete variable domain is DGGITQSPKYLFRKEGQNVTLSCEQNLNHDAMYWYRQDPGQGLRLIYYSQIVNDFQKGDIAEGYSVSREKKESFPLTVTSAQKNPTAFYLCASSDRQGLNGYTFGSGTRLTVV.